The entry below gives a single TCR beta chain sequence along with its context. Its antigen is as yet unknown. These data come from a study of human CD8 memory T cell subsets. General study points: Stem-like memory and precursor exhausted T cell repertoires barely overlapped. Estimated Chao1 values suggested that diversity was greater among stem-like memory T cells than among precursor exhausted T cells. Diversity in stem-like memory and precursor exhausted T cells was similarly high, unlike effector memory cells.

Germline V gene sequence: CDR1 SNHLY, CDR2 FYNNEI. This CDR3 has 15 residues. By UMI-labeled 5' RACE, the TCR beta libraries were made. TCRdb reprocessed the 5' RACE reads, with one entry per CDR3 protein and no DNA. The clone table shows over 5,000 distinct CDR3 sequences, with the ten largest holding roughly a sixth. It was by negative magnetic separation that total CD8+ T cells were enriched. The receptor's source is a human donor in good health. The sample was CD8+ T cells from PBMCs. The chain has TRBV2 and TRBJ2-3; with no DNA, the TCRdb D assignment of TRBD1 cannot be verified. CDR3: CASSGGTASTDTQYF.